Following are 22 T cell receptor beta chains from one sample sequenced in a study of blood T cell repertoires in COVID-19. Libraries were prepared by immunoSEQ multiplex PCR; TCRdb keeps only in-frame clonotypes and omits some of them. Here the sample spans about 270,000 clones, around 88% being singletons. The sequenced material came from peripheral blood. The receptors here all came from an elderly man with acute or convalescent COVID-19.

This sequence joins TRBV13 and TRBJ1-2; 9 bases are a match to TRBD1. Germline V gives CDR1 PRHDT, CDR2 FYEKMQ (reference sequence). CDR3 size: 14 residues. After removal of 3 bases from V and 7 bases from J, the junction contained 6 bases not matched to a gene. CDR3 DNA sequence: TGTGCCAGCAGCTTCCGGGACAGGGTTGGTGGCTACACCTTC. This gives the protein CASSFRDRVGGYTF.

The CDR3 DNA sequence: TGTGCCTGGAGTGGGCAGTGGGAAAAACTGTTTTTT. Encoded protein: CAWSGQWEKLFF. The V call is TRBV30, the J call TRBJ1-4; no firm D call. Trimming removed 1 base from V and 8 bases from J, with 8 bases in between. This CDR3 contains 12 residues. From germline, CDR1 is GTSNPN and CDR2 SVGIG (reference sequence). Together with reference TRBV30 and TRBJ1-4, the CDR3 gives the full variable domain: SQTIHQWPATLVQPVGSPLSLECTVEGTSNPNLYWYRQAAGRGLQLLFYSVGIGQISSEVPQNLSASRPQDRQFILSSKKLLLSDSGFYLCAWSGQWEKLFFGSGTQLSVL.

V and J are TRBV9 and TRBJ2-5, with D maybe TRBD1 (6 bases). The germline V gene has CDR1 SGDLS and CDR2 YYNGEE. Trimming stripped 4 bases from V and 1 base from J, with 14 bases between. The CDR3 has 15 residues. The CDR3 loop reads CASSTRQERQETQYF. In nucleotides, the CDR3 is TGTGCCAGCAGCACGCGACAGGAACGCCAAGAGACCCAGTACTTC.

V is TRBV9 and J is TRBJ2-3; possible D gene TRBD1, 6 bases. Trimming removed 3 bases from V and 5 bases from J, with 16 bases in between. CDR1 and CDR2 (germline): SGDLS, YYNGEE. The CDR3 has 15 amino acids. The CDR3 sequence: CASSARQVPGDTQYF. The CDR3 DNA follows: TGTGCCAGCAGCGCCAGACAGGTACCTGGAGATACGCAGTATTTT.

Points on this clone: Distinct nucleotide sequences in the sample also encode this CDR3. CDR3 protein: CASSYLGQGYEQYF. CDR3 in DNA: TGTGCCAGCAGTTACCTTGGACAGGGTTACGAGCAGTACTTC. The V and J genes are TRBV6-5 and TRBJ2-7; 8 bases agree with TRBD1. The CDR3 runs to 14 residues. Germline V gene sequence: CDR1 MNHEY, CDR2 SVGAGI. J was trimmed by 4 bases and V by 2 bases; bases with no gene match: 4.

The chain is built from TRBV6-6 and TRBJ2-1; D is ambiguous. Looked up from germline, CDR1 is MNHNY and CDR2 is SVGAGI (reference sequence). The V end was cut by 0 bases, the J end by 4 bases, with 7 bases between. The CDR3 totals 14 residues. CDR3 bases: TGTGCCAGCAGTTACTCGAGGCAGTACAATGAGCAGTTCTTC. Residues: CASSYSRQYNEQFF.

V is TRBV10-3 and J is TRBJ2-1, with 13 bases that match TRBD2. V shed 8 bases and J 0 bases; nucleotides not matched to a gene: 10. In germline, CDR1 is ENHRY, CDR2 SYGVKD. This CDR3 is built from 18 residues. CDR3 coding DNA: TGTGCCATCCGACTAGCGGGGGGTGGGAGAGGCTCCTACAATGAGCAGTTCTTC. Protein product: CAIRLAGGGRGSYNEQFF.

The chain links TRBV5-1 to TRBJ2-3, with 8 bases identical to TRBD1. V gave up 4 bases and J gave up 4 bases; unmatched junction bases: 8. CDR3 length equals 15 residues. In germline, CDR1 is SGHRS, CDR2 YFSETQ. The CDR3 DNA is TGCGCCAGCAGCAGGAGGGACAGGCAAGCAGATACGCAGTATTTT. Translation gives CASSRRDRQADTQYF. Looking up the rest from reference TRBV5-1 and TRBJ2-3 gives the full variable domain: KAGVTQTPRYLIKTRGQQVTLSCSPISGHRSVSWYQQTPGQGLQFLFEYFSETQRNKGNFPGRFSGRQFSNSRSEMNVSTLELGDSALYLCASSRRDRQADTQYFGPGTRLTVL.

The CDR3 nucleotides are TGTGCCAGCAGTGGTCCCCGGAGGGACACCGGGGAGCTGTTTTTT. Translation: CASSGPRRDTGELFF. The V gene is TRBV2, the J gene TRBJ2-2; D possibly corresponds to TRBD2 (6 bases). The CDR3 runs 15 residues. Germline CDR1 reads SNHLY; CDR2 reads FYNNEI. V dropped 4 bases and J dropped 3 bases, with 12 bases sitting between them.

The rearrangement joins TRBV19 to TRBJ2-5, with a weak D call TRBD2 (5 bases). The length of the CDR3 is 14 residues. Per the germline V gene, CDR1 is LNHDA and CDR2 is SQIVND (reference sequence). The germline V and J ends were trimmed by 9 bases and 0 bases, with 14 bases remaining between them. CDR3 coding DNA: TGTGCCAGCCGCCGGCGGGCCGACCAAGAGACCCAGTACTTC. Its translation: CASRRRADQETQYF.

The chain is built from TRBV4-1 and TRBJ1-2; no clear D gene. V lost 4 bases to trimming and J lost 0 bases, with 9 bases between them. Germline V gene lookup returns CDR1 MGHRA and CDR2 YSYEKL. CDR3 size: 14 residues. The CDR3 nucleotides read TGCGCCAGCAGCCGAGATCCGGCTAACTATGGCTACACCTTC. Its translation is CASSRDPANYGYTF.

The chain has TRBV6-5 and TRBJ2-7, with a tentative D call TRBD2 (7 bases). From germline, CDR1 is MNHEY and CDR2 SVGAGI. The CDR3 totals 14 residues. Trimming took 5 bases from V and 4 from J, leaving 15 bases between them. The CDR3 protein is CASSTGTLAYEQYF. CDR3 in DNA: TGTGCCAGCAGTACCGGGACACTAGCGTACGAGCAGTACTTC.

This chain uses TRBV11-3 with TRBJ2-2; 7 bases map to TRBD1. The CDR3 runs 15 residues. Germline-derived CDR1 and CDR2 are SGHNT and YENEEA. V lost 5 bases, J lost 2 bases, and 5 bases stayed unmatched. The CDR3 DNA reads TGTGCCAGCAGCCGACAGGGCCTAAACACCGGGGAGCTGTTTTTT. Translated, it gives CASSRQGLNTGELFF. Using reference TRBV11-3 and TRBJ2-2 for the parts outside the CDR3, the full variable domain is EAGVVQSPRYKIIEKKQPVAFWCNPISGHNTLYWYLQNLGQGPELLIRYENEEAVDDSQLPKDRFSAERLKGVDSTLKIQPAELGDSAVYLCASSRQGLNTGELFFGEGSRLTVL.

CDR3 sequence (DNA): TGTGCCAGTAGGGAACTCGGACAGCCTAACAATCAGCCCCAGCATTTT. Translated: CASRELGQPNNQPQHF. V and J are TRBV19 and TRBJ1-5, with a tentative D call TRBD1 (6 bases). Germline V gene data show CDR1 as LNHDA and CDR2 as SQIVND (reference sequence). CDR3 length: 16 amino acids. V dropped 6 bases and J dropped 3 bases, with 18 bases sitting between them. The whole variable domain, remainder taken from reference TRBV19 and TRBJ1-5, is DGGITQSPKYLFRKEGQNVTLSCEQNLNHDAMYWYRQDPGQGLRLIYYSQIVNDFQKGDIAEGYSVSREKKESFPLTVTSAQKNPTAFYLCASRELGQPNNQPQHFGDGTRLSIL.

This clone was seen many times. The chain carries TRBV5-1 and TRBJ1-6; TRBD1 is a possible D gene (5 bases). The CDR3 extends over 14 amino acids. The germline V and J ends were trimmed by 1 base and 7 bases, with 9 bases remaining between them. CDR1 and CDR2 from the germline V gene are SGHRS and YFSETQ. CDR3 amino acids: CASSLSGDNSPLHF. The CDR3 region has the DNA TGCGCCAGCAGCTTGTCGGGGGACAATTCACCCCTCCACTTT.

This rearrangement joins TRBV6-6 to TRBJ1-2; 8 bases line up with TRBD1. Germline CDR1 and CDR2: MNHNY and SVGAGI (reference sequence). This CDR3 has 12 residues. After removal of 6 bases from V and 8 bases from J, the junction contained 5 bases not matched to a gene. The CDR3 protein is CASSPTGDGYTF. The CDR3 DNA is TGTGCCAGCAGCCCGACAGGGGACGGCTACACCTTC.

This clone occurred a few times. The chain recombines TRBV11-2 with TRBJ1-6; the match to TRBD1 covers 9 bases. Germline CDR1 SGHAT, CDR2 FQNNGV. V lost 5 bases, J lost 7 bases, and 9 bases stayed unmatched. This CDR3 contains 16 residues. The CDR3 spells CASSAQGQGLNSPLHF. CDR3 DNA: TGTGCCAGCAGCGCACAAGGACAGGGGTTGAATTCACCCCTCCACTTT.

The chain recombines TRBV6-1 with TRBJ2-7, with TRBD2 matching 14 bases. CDR1 and CDR2 (germline): MNHNS, SASEGT. This CDR3 is 19 amino acids long. The V and J ends lost 2 bases and 1 base, in that order; junction bases with no gene match: 10. The CDR3 protein is CASSEWPPGLAGVSYEQYF. Here the CDR3 DNA reads TGTGCCAGCAGTGAATGGCCGCCGGGACTAGCGGGAGTTTCCTACGAGCAGTACTTC.

V and J are TRBV5-1 and TRBJ2-7, with 7 bases lining up with TRBD2. Germline V gene sequence: CDR1 SGHRS, CDR2 YFSETQ. Losses at the gene ends were 6 bases for V and 0 bases for J; bases not matched to a gene: 9. This CDR3 comprises 15 residues. CDR3 protein: CASIPGLGASYEQYF. The CDR3 bases are TGCGCCAGCATCCCCGGACTAGGGGCCTCCTACGAGCAGTACTTC.

The table lists this clone with many counts. The same CDR3 arises from other DNA sequences in this sample as well. The gene calls are TRBV15 and TRBJ1-4; the match to TRBD1 covers 9 bases. CDR3 length: 17 amino acids. Trimming cost V 4 bases and J 5 bases; bases outside gene matches: 11. CDR1 is LNHNV and CDR2 is YYDKDF in the germline V gene (reference sequence). CDR3 sequence (DNA): TGTGCCACCAGCAAACAAACCTGGGACAGGGAGAATGAAAAACTGTTTTTT. Translation: CATSKQTWDRENEKLFF.

This clone was seen a handful of times. The chain uses TRBV9 and TRBJ2-1; 9 nucleotides match TRBD2. There are 16 residues in the CDR3. Losses at the gene ends were 4 bases for V and 6 bases for J; bases not matched to a gene: 11. CDR1 is SGDLS and CDR2 is YYNGEE in the germline V gene. As DNA, the CDR3 is TGTGCCAGCAGCACACACATAGCGGGAGACGGCAATGAGCAGTTCTTC. Amino acids: CASSTHIAGDGNEQFF.

This chain uses TRBV11-1 with TRBJ2-1; no clear D. Germline V gene lookup returns CDR1 SGHAT and CDR2 FQDESV (reference sequence). V lost 2 bases to trimming and J lost 8 bases, with 10 bases between them. The CDR3 has 13 amino acids. CDR3 amino acids: CASSLLRVDEQFF. The CDR3 DNA sequence: TGTGCCAGCAGCTTATTACGCGTCGATGAGCAGTTCTTC. The full variable domain, completed using reference TRBV11-1 and TRBJ2-1, is EAEVAQSPRYKITEKSQAVAFWCDPISGHATLYWYRQILGQGPELLVQFQDESVVDDSQLPKDRFSAERLKGVDSTLKIQPAELGDSAMYLCASSLLRVDEQFFGPGTRLTVL.